Below are 32 T cell receptor beta chains sequenced from a single sample in a study of patients and donors after allogeneic stem cell transplantation. TCRdb used MiXCR to reprocess the RT-PCR reads, holding one entry per CDR3 protein. Seen here are some 31,000 distinct CDR3 sequences, around 33% observed once, and the top ten hold about 80%. The sequenced material came from blood, either unsorted or a sorted T cell fraction (not recorded which). Source of these receptors: a human donor who was either an allogeneic HSCT recipient or a stem cell or donor lymphocyte infusion donor (not recorded which). It is not recorded whose cells these are; they may come from a transplant donor.

CDR3 residues: CASSDWTGWDTGELFF. The CDR3 DNA follows: TGTGCCAGCAGCGATTGGACAGGGTGGGACACCGGGGAGCTGTTTTTT. V is TRBV6-2 or TRBV6-3 and J is TRBJ2-2; 8 nucleotides align to TRBD1. There are 16 residues in the CDR3. Germline CDR1 reads MNHEY; CDR2 reads SVGEGT. V dropped 6 bases and J dropped 3; count of bases not matched to a gene: 9.

The rearrangement uses TRBV7-8 and TRBJ1-1, with 9 bases identical to TRBD1. Germline V gene sequence: CDR1 SGHVS, CDR2 FQNEAQ. J gave up 0 bases and V 5 bases, and 19 bases lay outside the gene matches. CDR3 length: 20 amino acids. This CDR3 reads CASSSPRRQGVGSLNTEAFF. DNA for the CDR3: TGTGCCAGCAGCAGTCCTCGCCGACAGGGGGTGGGGTCTTTGAACACTGAAGCTTTCTTT.

The chain couples TRBV3-1 to TRBJ2-1; 12 bases are shared with TRBD2. The V gene's germline CDR1 is LGHDT and CDR2 YNNKEL (reference sequence). The V gene end was trimmed by 2 bases and the J gene end by 0 bases; junction bases not matched to a gene: 14. This CDR3 is built from 21 residues. The CDR3, as DNA: TGTGCCAGCAGCCAACTAGTATCACGGACTAGCGGGACGGACTCCTACAATGAGCAGTTCTTC. It is translated as CASSQLVSRTSGTDSYNEQFF.

The J gene is TRBJ1-2, the V gene TRBV7-9, with a tentative D call TRBD1 (6 bases). The CDR3 is made up of 15 amino acids. V was clipped by 5 bases and J by 7 bases, with 20 bases between them. The germline V gene encodes CDR1 SEHNR and CDR2 FQNEAQ (reference sequence). CDR3 in DNA: TGTGCCAGCAGCCGGGACACAACCTTCAGAGGTGGCTACACCTTC. Translated, it gives CASSRDTTFRGGYTF.

The V and J genes are TRBV18 and TRBJ2-3; D gene ambiguous. In germline, CDR1 is KGHSH, CDR2 LQKENI. V was trimmed by 6 bases and J by 5 bases, leaving 6 bases between them. This CDR3 spans 11 amino acids. The CDR3 bases are TGTGCCAGCTCGCCGCAAGATACGCAGTATTTT. Amino acids: CASSPQDTQYF. The variable domain in full, completed from reference TRBV18 and TRBJ2-3, reads NAGVMQNPRHLVRRRGQEARLRCSPMKGHSHVYWYRQLPEEGLKFMVYLQKENIIDESGMPKERFSAEFPKEGPSILRIQQVVRGDSAAYFCASSPQDTQYFGPGTRLTVL.

This sequence joins TRBV5-1 and TRBJ2-2, with 9 bases fitting TRBD1. CDR1 and CDR2 from the germline V gene are SGHRS and YFSETQ. The CDR3 runs 16 residues. V lost 4 bases and J lost 5; bases outside the gene matches: 9. CDR3 residues: CASSGGQGRGTGELFF. CDR3 DNA: TGCGCCAGCAGCGGAGGACAGGGGAGAGGGACCGGGGAGCTGTTTTTT.

The chain recombines TRBV29-1 with TRBJ2-7, with 9 bases fitting TRBD1. The CDR3 covers 13 residues. With 3 bases clipped from V and 5 bases from J, the junction kept 5 bases outside the gene matches. Germline assignment: CDR1 SQVTM and CDR2 ANQGSEA. CDR3 sequence: CSVEPTGGHEQYF. CDR3 sequence (DNA): TGCAGCGTTGAGCCTACAGGGGGCCACGAGCAGTACTTC.

J is TRBJ2-1 and V is TRBV24-1; D not certain. The CDR3 contains 13 residues. Germline assignment: CDR1 KGHDR and CDR2 SFDVKD. V shed 9 bases and J shed 3 bases, with 11 bases lying between them. For the CDR3, the DNA is TGTGCCACCGAGACGGACGACTACAATGAGCAGTTCTTC. It specifies CATETDDYNEQFF.

This clonotype was picked up a small number of times. The chain uses TRBV20-1 and TRBJ2-1; TRBD2 matches at 8 bases. Trimming took 3 bases from V and 0 from J; bases not matched to a gene: 4. Germline V CDR1 and CDR2: DFQATT, SNEGSKA (reference sequence). CDR3 length: 15 residues. CDR3 DNA sequence: TGCAGTGCTAGTTCGGCGGGGGGCTCCTACAATGAGCAGTTCTTC. Translated: CSASSAGGSYNEQFF.

The chain joins TRBV5-1 to TRBJ2-2, with no clear D. In germline, CDR1 is SGHRS, CDR2 YFSETQ. This CDR3 is 17 amino acids long. The V end lost 0 bases, the J end lost 5 bases, and 17 bases lay between the germline ends. CDR3 in DNA: TGCGCCAGCAGCTTGGGCCCCCGGGTGGCGGAGACCGGGGAGCTGTTTTTT. This encodes CASSLGPRVAETGELFF.

The rearrangement links TRBV6-2 or TRBV6-3 to TRBJ2-2; the D call may be TRBD1 or TRBD2 (5 bases each). Trimming stripped 11 bases from V and 6 bases from J, with 16 bases between. Germline CDR1 MNHEY, CDR2 SVGEGT. The CDR3 has 13 residues. The CDR3 region has the DNA TGTGCCTCGAGGGGCAGTACCGCCGGGGAGCTGTTTTTT. It translates to CASRGSTAGELFF.

V usage is TRBV7-2 and J usage is TRBJ2-1; 7 bases match TRBD1. The CDR3 runs to 14 residues. With 7 bases clipped from V and 4 bases from J, the junction kept 7 bases outside the gene matches. Looked up from germline, CDR1 is SGHTA and CDR2 is FQGNSA. CDR3 DNA: TGTGCCAGCAAGCTGACAGGGCCGTACAATGAGCAGTTCTTC. It yields the protein CASKLTGPYNEQFF.

The V and J genes are TRBV7-9 and TRBJ1-3; D not resolved. Germline values: CDR1 SEHNR, CDR2 FQNEAQ (reference sequence). V was clipped by 6 bases and J by 0 bases, with 15 bases between them. There are 16 residues in the CDR3. CDR3 sequence (DNA): TGTGCCAGCAGTATACTCTTGCAGTTCTCTGGAAACACCATATATTTT. This codes for CASSILLQFSGNTIYF. The whole variable domain, remainder taken from reference TRBV7-9 and TRBJ1-3, is DTGVSQNPRHKITKRGQNVTFRCDPISEHNRLYWYRQTLGQGPEFLTYFQNEAQLEKSRLLSDRFSAERPKGSFSTLEIQRTEQGDSAMYLCASSILLQFSGNTIYFGEGSWLTVV.

This clonotype was seen only a few times. This rearrangement joins TRBV12-3 or TRBV12-4 to TRBJ1-5; the D gene is possibly TRBD1 (5 bases). This CDR3 is 14 amino acids long. Between the trimmed V and J ends, which lost 8 bases and 1 base, there was a span of 12 bases. CDR3 nucleotides: TGTGCCAGCTGCATGGGGCGAAGCAATCAGCCCCAGCATTTT. Translating gives CASCMGRSNQPQHF.

This clonotype was seen ten or more times. The chain uses TRBV20-1 and TRBJ2-1; 12 nucleotides line up with TRBD2. Germline loops: CDR1 DFQATT, CDR2 SNEGSKA (reference sequence). With 6 bases clipped from V and 7 bases from J, the junction kept 4 bases outside the gene matches. The CDR3 covers 13 residues. The CDR3 is CSALAGGPNEQFF. DNA for the CDR3: TGCAGTGCCCTAGCGGGAGGGCCTAATGAGCAGTTCTTC.

Only a few counts were recorded for this clonotype. In nucleotides, the CDR3 is TGTGCCATTACGAAAGCGGGGGGGCTAGAGACCCAGTACTTC. Encoded protein: CAITKAGGLETQYF. The chain combines TRBV12-3 or TRBV12-4 with TRBJ2-5, with 10 positions matching TRBD2. The CDR3 runs to 14 residues. The junction had 9 bases not matched to a gene; V was cut back by 10 bases and J by 4 bases.

This clonotype was counted a few times. The V gene is TRBV9, the J gene TRBJ2-7, with D tentatively TRBD1 (5 bases). The germline CDR1 and CDR2 sequences are SGDLS and YYNGEE. This CDR3 is built from 16 residues. V lost 4 bases to trimming and J lost 6 bases, with 23 bases between them. CDR3 loop: CASSPLGDRRNTEQYF. The CDR3 nucleotides read TGTGCCAGCAGCCCTTTGGGTGACAGAAGAAATACCGAGCAGTACTTC.

This clonotype was seen more than once but under ten times. The rearrangement uses TRBV10-2 and TRBJ1-1; no clear D gene. The CDR3 has 15 residues. Germline V gives CDR1 WSHSY, CDR2 SAAADI. V lost 5 bases, J lost 0 bases, and 13 bases lay in between. Here the CDR3 DNA reads TGCGCCAGCAGTTTGGGCACTTTCATGAACACTGAAGCTTTCTTT. Its translation: CASSLGTFMNTEAFF.

This clonotype was detected only a few times. The rearrangement uses TRBV12-3 or TRBV12-4 and TRBJ1-4; D remains ambiguous. V shed 5 bases and J shed 8 bases, with 9 bases lying between them. The CDR3 totals 12 residues. The CDR3 bases are TGTGCCAGCAGTCCCGACTTGGAAAAACTGTTTTTT. Its translation is CASSPDLEKLFF.

This clonotype was seen a handful of times. CDR3 nucleotide sequence: TGCAGTGCTAGAGAGGCCAGGGGCGCGAACACTGAAGCTTTCTTT. This gives the protein CSAREARGANTEAFF. V gene TRBV20-1 combines with J gene TRBJ1-1, with D possibly matching TRBD1 (6 bases). The germline V gene encodes CDR1 DFQATT and CDR2 SNEGSKA (reference sequence). There are 15 residues in the CDR3. V was cut by 0 bases and J by 1 base, with 12 bases left in between.

This clonotype was counted between two and nine times. The rearrangement links TRBV5-1 to TRBJ2-5; D perhaps matches TRBD1 (5 bases). V lost 5 bases and J 1 base, leaving 9 bases between the germline ends. The germline CDR1 and CDR2 sequences are SGHRS and YFSETQ. The CDR3 consists of 13 residues. The CDR3 sequence is CASSRGIQETQYF. The CDR3 DNA reads as TGCGCCAGCAGTAGGGGTATCCAAGAGACCCAGTACTTC. Supplemented by reference TRBV5-1 and TRBJ2-5, the full variable domain reads KAGVTQTPRYLIKTRGQQVTLSCSPISGHRSVSWYQQTPGQGLQFLFEYFSETQRNKGNFPGRFSGRQFSNSRSEMNVSTLELGDSALYLCASSRGIQETQYFGPGTRLLVL.

The chain links TRBV5-1 to TRBJ2-6, with TRBD1 as a possible D gene (6 bases). Trimming pared 4 bases from V and 2 bases from J, leaving 19 bases between. The CDR3 covers 18 residues. CDR1 and CDR2 (germline): SGHRS, YFSETQ. CDR3: CASSLLGSGVAGANVLTF. The CDR3 DNA reads TGCGCCAGCAGCCTACTTGGATCAGGGGTGGCTGGGGCCAACGTCCTGACTTTC.

The V and J genes are TRBV15 and TRBJ2-5; no firm D call. The V and J ends lost 0 bases and 5 bases respectively, with 7 bases between them. Per germline, CDR1 LNHNV and CDR2 YYDKDF (reference sequence). This CDR3 spans 13 amino acids. CDR3 sequence (DNA): TGTGCCACCAGCAGAGATTTTGAGGAGACCCAGTACTTC. It yields the protein CATSRDFEETQYF.

This clonotype is a singleton in its sample. This chain joins TRBV29-1 and TRBJ2-1, with 7 bases identical to TRBD2. This CDR3 contains 13 residues. Germline lookup yields CDR1 SQVTM and CDR2 ANQGSEA. V lost 4 bases and J lost 6; bases outside the gene matches: 6. CDR3 sequence: CSVVRGRANEQFF. The CDR3 nucleotides are TGCAGCGTTGTTCGGGGGAGGGCCAATGAGCAGTTCTTC.

The chain joins TRBV20-1 to TRBJ2-3; D is perhaps TRBD2 (7 bases). Germline V gives CDR1 DFQATT, CDR2 SNEGSKA (reference sequence). V was pared by 0 bases and J by 2 bases, with 21 bases between. The CDR3 has 18 residues. CDR3 loop: CSARDPILRGALTDTQYF. In DNA, the CDR3 is TGCAGTGCTAGAGACCCGATCCTACGGGGGGCCCTCACAGATACGCAGTATTTT.

The CDR3 DNA reads TGTGCCAGCAGTTGGGGACAGTTAACAGAAGCTTTCTTT. Protein sequence: CASSWGQLTEAFF. The V gene is TRBV6-5, the J gene TRBJ1-1, with TRBD1 identical over 7 bases. Germline loops: CDR1 MNHEY, CDR2 SVGAGI. The junction had 7 bases not matched to a gene; V was cut back by 4 bases and J by 8 bases. The CDR3 consists of 13 residues.

The chain joins TRBV7-9 to TRBJ2-7; maybe TRBD2 (5 bases). The CDR3 is 14 residues long. CDR1 is SEHNR, CDR2 FQNEAQ, per germline (reference sequence). The V gene lost 5 bases and the J gene lost 0 bases, with 11 bases spanning the gap. The CDR3 DNA is TGTGCCAGCAGCACTTGGAGCGGCTCCTACGAGCAGTACTTC. Translated: CASSTWSGSYEQYF. Together with reference TRBV7-9 and TRBJ2-7, the CDR3 gives the full variable domain: DTGVSQNPRHKITKRGQNVTFRCDPISEHNRLYWYRQTLGQGPEFLTYFQNEAQLEKSRLLSDRFSAERPKGSFSTLEIQRTEQGDSAMYLCASSTWSGSYEQYFGPGTRLTVT.

The chain has TRBV12-3 or TRBV12-4 and TRBJ2-4; D not certain. The CDR3 contains 15 residues. The germline V and J ends were trimmed by 5 bases and 3 bases, with 14 bases remaining between them. The CDR3 nucleotides are TGTGCCAGCAGTCCCCCATGGGGAATCAAAAACATTCAGTACTTC. The encoded protein is CASSPPWGIKNIQYF.

This clonotype appeared a few times. V and J are TRBV7-8 and TRBJ2-3; D call uncertain. The CDR3 has 15 amino acids. The V end was cut by 1 base, the J end by 0 bases, with 8 bases between. CDR1 is SGHVS, CDR2 FQNEAQ, per germline. The CDR3 is CASSLVITSTDTQYF. CDR3 bases: TGTGCCAGCAGCTTAGTTATCACTAGCACAGATACGCAGTATTTT.

This clonotype showed up just a few times. This chain connects TRBV7-2 to TRBJ1-6, with 10 bases lining up with TRBD1. The germline V gene has CDR1 SGHTA and CDR2 FQGNSA. The length of the CDR3 is 14 residues. The junction had 4 bases not matched to a gene; V was cut back by 4 bases and J by 10 bases. The CDR3 coding sequence is TGTGCCAGCAGCTCGGGACAGGGGAAGTCACCCCTCCACTTT. It is translated as CASSSGQGKSPLHF.

A few counts support this clonotype. The gene calls are TRBV12-3 or TRBV12-4 and TRBJ2-7; weak D call: TRBD2 (6 bases). CDR3 length: 13 residues. Trimming shortened V by 5 bases and J by 5 bases, and 13 bases separated the two germline ends. DNA of the CDR3: TGTGCCAGCAGTGGGGGGAGTGTCCACGAGCAGTACTTC. Protein product: CASSGGSVHEQYF.

V gene TRBV12-3 or TRBV12-4 combines with J gene TRBJ2-1; 8 nucleotides line up with TRBD2. J gave up 8 bases and V 1 base, and 7 bases lay outside the gene matches. This CDR3 comprises 15 residues. CDR3 DNA: TGTGCCAGCAGTTTAGGCCTAGCGGGTGGGTATGAGCAGTTCTTC. Protein sequence: CASSLGLAGGYEQFF.